The subject of this entry is one TCR beta chain. Germline V gene lookup returns CDR1 SGDLS and CDR2 YYNGEE. With 4 bases removed from V and 5 bases from J, the gap between germline ends came to 19 bases. The CDR3 length is 15 residues. The entry originates in a study of T cell changes during pregnancy in multiple sclerosis. TCRdb's copy holds only in-frame clones and misses some; the assay was immunoSEQ multiplex PCR. The sample holds about 76,000 clones, 94% seen once. The gene calls are TRBV9 and TRBJ2-7; TRBD1 might be the D (8 bases). This clonotype originated in a female donor with multiple sclerosis, enrolled in a pregnancy study. The material sequenced was peripheral blood, taken in the third trimester of pregnancy. CDR3 sequence reads: CASSIGGTGTDEQYF. The DNA of the CDR3 is TGTGCCAGCAGCATCGGGGGGACAGGAACTGACGAGCAGTACTTC.